These 26 T cell receptor beta chains share one sample of origin, sequenced in a study of blood T cells in healthy people across ages. For the second PCR, which ran for roughly 6 to 12 cycles, a sample-barcoded 5' primer and a J-beta primer mix were used. Via MiXCR, TCRdb re-called the 5' RACE reads, giving one row per CDR3 protein. The sample lists about 680,000 distinct CDR3 sequences; about half were seen once. Sequencing input: blood. All receptors come from a woman aged 55-75 years in good health.

The CDR3, as DNA: TGCGCCAGCAGCTCGAGCACTAGCGGGAGGTCGAGCTCCTACGAGCAGTACTTC. It translates to CASSSSTSGRSSSYEQYF. The V gene is TRBV5-1, the J gene TRBJ2-7; 12 nucleotides line up with TRBD2. Germline V gene data show CDR1 as SGHRS and CDR2 as YFSETQ. The CDR3 loop spans 18 amino acids. The V gene end was trimmed by 3 bases and the J gene end by 0 bases; junction bases not matched to a gene: 10. The variable domain in full, with the rest retrieved from reference TRBV5-1 and TRBJ2-7, is KAGVTQTPRYLIKTRGQQVTLSCSPISGHRSVSWYQQTPGQGLQFLFEYFSETQRNKGNFPGRFSGRQFSNSRSEMNVSTLELGDSALYLCASSSSTSGRSSSYEQYFGPGTRLTVT.

Notes on this clonotype: This may arise from a read error, as a much more abundant clone is one base away. V is TRBV7-2 and J is TRBJ2-1, with a tentative D call TRBD2 (6 bases). Germline V gene sequence: CDR1 SGHTA, CDR2 FQGNSA. The CDR3 is 16 amino acids. The CDR3: CARSLDGRASYNEQFF. The CDR3 DNA reads TGTGCCCGCAGCTTAGACGGGAGAGCATCCTACAATGAGCAGTTCTTC.

This rearrangement joins TRBV7-2 to TRBJ2-7; 10 nucleotides line up with TRBD2. The germline V gene has CDR1 SGHTA and CDR2 FQGNSA. The trim removed 5 bases at V and 1 base at J, leaving 8 bases unmatched. There are 16 residues in the CDR3. The CDR3 spells CASSTQVAGGSYEQYF. The CDR3 DNA is TGTGCCAGCAGCACCCAGGTAGCGGGAGGTTCCTACGAGCAGTACTTC. Full variable domain (remainder filled in from reference TRBV7-2 and TRBJ2-7): GAGVSQSPSNKVTEKGKDVELRCDPISGHTALYWYRQSLGQGLEFLIYFQGNSAPDKSGLPSDRFSAERTGGSVSTLTIQRTQQEDSAVYLCASSTQVAGGSYEQYFGPGTRLTVT.

This chain uses TRBV29-1 with TRBJ2-7; perhaps D is TRBD1 or TRBD2 (5 bases each). Trimming left V 4 bases short and J 6 bases short, with 10 bases between. The CDR3 consists of 11 residues. The germline gives CDR1 SQVTM, CDR2 ANQGSEA. The CDR3 loop is CSVGVGTEQYF. For the CDR3, the DNA is TGCAGCGTTGGGGTGGGGACCGAGCAGTACTTC.

In the case of this clonotype: Germline and junction disagree at one end, which may indicate a read error. The chain couples TRBV7-2 to TRBJ2-1, with D maybe TRBD1 (7 bases). CDR1 and CDR2 (germline): SGHTA, FQGNSA. The CDR3 consists of 14 residues. Here the CDR3 reads CASSFQGGGNVQFF. CDR3 in DNA: TGTGCCAGCAGCTTTCAGGGGGGCGGGAATGTGCAGTTCTTC. Using reference TRBV7-2 and TRBJ2-1 for the parts outside the CDR3, the full variable domain is GAGVSQSPSNKVTEKGKDVELRCDPISGHTALYWYRQSLGQGLEFLIYFQGNSAPDKSGLPSDRFSAERTGGSVSTLTIQRTQQEDSAVYLCASSFQGGGNVQFFGPGTRLTVL.

The CDR3 spells CASNPRGTGNSPLHF. DNA for the CDR3: TGTGCCAGCAATCCAAGGGGGACTGGGAATTCACCCCTCCACTTT. The chain combines TRBV6-5 with TRBJ1-6, with D perhaps TRBD1 (6 bases). CDR3 size: 15 residues. CDR1 MNHEY and CDR2 SVGAGI come from the germline V gene. The germline V and J ends were trimmed by 7 bases and 7 bases, with 17 bases remaining between them.

This chain links TRBV20-1 with TRBJ2-1; TRBD2 agrees at 7 bases. The CDR3 loop spans 18 amino acids. V shed 3 bases and J 4 bases; nucleotides not matched to a gene: 18. Germline assignment: CDR1 DFQATT and CDR2 SNEGSKA (reference sequence). CDR3 amino acids: CSARDSTVRGERYNEQFF. The CDR3 DNA sequence: TGCAGTGCTAGGGATAGTACGGTACGGGGGGAACGGTACAATGAGCAGTTCTTC.

V gene TRBV11-3 combines with J gene TRBJ2-5, with D unresolved. CDR3 length: 13 residues. Germline V lookup: CDR1 SGHNT, CDR2 YENEEA. Between the trimmed V and J ends, which lost 5 bases and 0 bases, there was a span of 7 bases. CDR3 nucleotides: TGTGCCAGCAGCCCCCGCGACCAAGAGACCCAGTACTTC. Its protein product is CASSPRDQETQYF. Full variable domain (outside the CDR3, taken from reference TRBV11-3 and TRBJ2-5): EAGVVQSPRYKIIEKKQPVAFWCNPISGHNTLYWYLQNLGQGPELLIRYENEEAVDDSQLPKDRFSAERLKGVDSTLKIQPAELGDSAVYLCASSPRDQETQYFGPGTRLLVL.

This rearrangement joins TRBV15 to TRBJ2-7; D is perhaps TRBD1 or TRBD2 (5 bases each). The J call may not be correct, given that the DNA end is closer to TRBJ2-5. Germline V lookup: CDR1 LNHNV, CDR2 YYDKDF (reference sequence). The CDR3 spans 12 residues. In nucleotides, the CDR3 is TGTGCCACCAGCATGGGGGATCGGACCCAGTACTTC. It is translated as CATSMGDRTQYF.

This clonotype occurred a few times. The chain recombines TRBV15 with TRBJ2-1, with 7 bases fitting TRBD1. The V gene end was trimmed by 1 base and the J gene end by 3 bases; junction bases not matched to a gene: 6. Germline V CDR1 and CDR2: LNHNV, YYDKDF (reference sequence). The CDR3 has 16 amino acids. The CDR3 reads CATSRGSGTVYNEQFF. The CDR3 bases are TGTGCCACCAGCAGAGGCTCCGGGACAGTCTACAATGAGCAGTTCTTC.

The rearrangement joins TRBV28 to TRBJ2-4; TRBD2 matches at 7 bases. The J call is in doubt because the DNA end fits TRBJ2-7 better. CDR3 length: 14 amino acids. CDR1 and CDR2 from the germline V gene are MDHEN and SYDVKM. The CDR3 reads CATNLEGGTYEQYF. CDR3 DNA: TGTGCCACCAACCTGGAGGGAGGGACCTACGAGCAGTACTTC.

The chain links TRBV7-2 to TRBJ1-4; D gene ambiguous. Per the germline V gene, CDR1 is SGHTA and CDR2 is FQGNSA. CDR3 length: 14 residues. The V end was cut by 5 bases, the J end by 5 bases, with 12 bases between. CDR3: CASSVGSENEKLFF. In DNA form, the CDR3 reads TGTGCCAGCAGCGTTGGCTCGGAGAATGAAAAACTGTTTTTT.

Of note for this clonotype: This may come from a read error, since a much larger clone is one base off. The chain combines TRBV20-1 with TRBJ2-1; 10 bases are shared with TRBD2. This CDR3 has 16 amino acids. Germline values: CDR1 DFQATT, CDR2 SNEGSKA (reference sequence). The CDR3 spells CSAGEPSGSSYNEQFF. Written as DNA, the CDR3 is TGCAGTGCTGGAGAACCTAGCGGGAGCTCCTACAATGAGCAGTTCTTC.

This sequence joins TRBV20-1 and TRBJ2-2; 7 positions match TRBD1. Germline trimming cut 3 bases from V and 5 bases from J; bases unmatched to any gene: 3. The length of the CDR3 is 13 residues. Germline V gene lookup returns CDR1 DFQATT and CDR2 SNEGSKA (reference sequence). The CDR3 DNA reads TGCAGTGCTAGGAAACAGGGGACCGGGGAGCTGTTTTTT. Residues: CSARKQGTGELFF.

The V call is TRBV10-3, the J call TRBJ2-5, with D possibly TRBD2 on 6 matching bases. Germline lookup yields CDR1 ENHRY and CDR2 SYGVKD. Trimming removed 7 bases at V and 5 bases at J, with 17 bases between. The CDR3 runs 14 residues. The CDR3 DNA reads as TGTGCCATCAACGGGGAAGGAGGGGTGGAGACCCAGTACTTC. Encoded protein: CAINGEGGVETQYF.

A remark on this clonotype: At one of its ends the junction is not consistent with the germline gene, which may arise from a read error. The chain combines TRBV25-1 with TRBJ1-1; D may be TRBD1 (5 bases). Germline assignment: CDR1 MGHDK and CDR2 SYGVNS. This CDR3 contains 13 residues. CDR3 DNA: TGTGCCAGCAGTGAGGGAGGGGCAACTGAAGATTTCTTT. This encodes CASSEGGATEDFF.

This chain joins TRBV20-1 and TRBJ2-1; D tentatively reads TRBD1 or TRBD2 (5 bases each). In germline, CDR1 is DFQATT, CDR2 SNEGSKA (reference sequence). V dropped 0 bases and J dropped 0 bases, with 12 bases sitting between them. The CDR3 is 16 amino acids. The DNA for the CDR3 is TGCAGTGCTAGAGATAGAGGGCAGGGCTCCTACAATGAGCAGTTCTTC. Protein: CSARDRGQGSYNEQFF.

The rearrangement joins TRBV11-2 to TRBJ2-1; 14 nucleotides match TRBD2. The length of the CDR3 is 19 residues. Trimming at V came to 5 bases and at J to 0 bases, leaving 9 bases not matched to a gene. The V gene's germline CDR1 is SGHAT and CDR2 FQNNGV. CDR3 protein: CASSPRGLAGEYSYNEQFF. Written as DNA, the CDR3 is TGTGCCAGCAGCCCGAGGGGACTAGCGGGGGAGTACTCCTACAATGAGCAGTTCTTC.

This clonotype was observed many times. One junction end does not reproduce the germline sequence, and a read error may be involved. The genes are TRBV5-1 and TRBJ2-7; TRBD2 agrees at 7 bases. The CDR3 is 14 amino acids. Germline CDR1 is SGHRS and CDR2 is YFSETQ. The CDR3 here is CASSLDGGSYEQYF. For the CDR3, the DNA is TGTGCCAGCAGCTTGGACGGGGGGAGCTACGAGCAGTACTTC.

This clonotype has only a few counts. The rearrangement links TRBV20-1 to TRBJ2-5; D ambiguous. This CDR3 comprises 15 residues. Looked up from germline, CDR1 is DFQATT and CDR2 is SNEGSKA (reference sequence). Trimming removed 3 bases at V and 1 base at J, with 15 bases between. CDR3 nucleotides: TGCAGTGCTAGGGGCCAACTGGGTTTCCAAGAGACCCAGTACTTC. It yields the protein CSARGQLGFQETQYF.

This rearrangement joins TRBV13 to TRBJ2-3; the D call may be TRBD1 or TRBD2 (6 bases each). CDR1 is PRHDT, CDR2 FYEKMQ, per germline (reference sequence). V lost 1 base and J 1 base, leaving 12 bases between the germline ends. This CDR3 has 16 residues. The CDR3 DNA is TGTGCCAGCAGCTTAGTTCCGGGGGCGCGCACAGATACGCAGTATTTT. Protein product: CASSLVPGARTDTQYF.

The chain joins TRBV7-9 to TRBJ1-1, with D unclear. The CDR3 covers 14 residues. The V gene's germline CDR1 is SEHNR and CDR2 FQNEAQ (reference sequence). V was clipped by 1 base and J by 5 bases, with 11 bases between them. Written as DNA, the CDR3 is TGTGCCAGCAGCTTAGATGGTCCGAGGACTGAAGCTTTCTTT. Translating it yields CASSLDGPRTEAFF.

The sample holds a few counts of this clonotype. The rearrangement links TRBV27 to TRBJ1-6, with a weak D call TRBD1 (5 bases). V lost 2 bases to trimming and J lost 10 bases, with 15 bases between them. Germline V gene lookup returns CDR1 MNHEY and CDR2 SMNVEV (reference sequence). The CDR3 loop spans 15 amino acids. CDR3 sequence reads: CASSLEAGRGSPLHF. CDR3 nucleotides: TGTGCCAGCAGTTTAGAGGCAGGGCGAGGCTCACCCCTCCACTTT.

This clonotype was seen a single time. J is TRBJ1-6 and V is TRBV20-1; the match to TRBD1 covers 8 bases. The CDR3 is 14 amino acids. With V trimmed by 6 bases and J by 5 bases, 6 bases remained unmatched. Germline CDR1 and CDR2: DFQATT and SNEGSKA (reference sequence). CDR3 amino acids: CSAKPQGDNSPLHF. The CDR3 nucleotides read TGCAGTGCCAAGCCACAGGGGGATAATTCACCCCTCCACTTT.

The V gene is TRBV21-1, the J gene TRBJ2-3; the table's TRBD1 call for D was not verified on the DNA. TRBV21-1 is annotated as a pseudogene. This CDR3 comprises 16 residues. CDR3 in amino acids: CASSCPDRVVADTQYF. The CDR3 DNA follows: TGTGCCAGCAGCTGCCCGGACAGGGTAGTCGCAGATACGCAGTATTTT.

The gene calls are TRBV7-2 and TRBJ1-2, with 10 positions matching TRBD1. Losses at the gene ends were 5 bases for V and 8 bases for J; bases not matched to a gene: 8. The CDR3 contains 14 residues. The V gene's germline CDR1 is SGHTA and CDR2 FQGNSA. The DNA of the CDR3 is TGTGCCAGCAGCCGACAGGGGGCGACGAAGGGCTACACCTTC. Translating it yields CASSRQGATKGYTF. Using reference TRBV7-2 and TRBJ1-2 for the parts outside the CDR3, the full variable domain is GAGVSQSPSNKVTEKGKDVELRCDPISGHTALYWYRQSLGQGLEFLIYFQGNSAPDKSGLPSDRFSAERTGGSVSTLTIQRTQQEDSAVYLCASSRQGATKGYTFGSGTRLTVV.